This T cell receptor (beta chain) was captured in a study of shared clonotypes between healthy human individuals. Overall study context: Per donor, CD8 memory used one plate, CD8 naive used two, CD4 memory used three and CD4 naive used three. The study, taken as a whole, reports: What rarefaction showed was incomplete sorted-subset sequencing despite large depth. Naive subsets usually exceeded memory subsets in estimated richness.

A word on this clone: The antigen is not known.

Produced via immunoSEQ multiplex PCR; TCRdb's table is partial and in-frame only. The sample carries 2 million to 3 million clones, more than 90% recorded once. This sequence was found in a man aged 18 to 30 in good health. Sequencing was done on a sample of naive CD4+ T cells sorted from blood. Subset defined: CD45RA+ positively selected.

Here the CDR3 DNA reads TGTGCCAGCAGCTTATCTCGGGTTCAAGAGACCCAGTACTTC. Residues: CASSLSRVQETQYF. The rearrangement links TRBV7-2 to TRBJ2-5; the D is unclear. CDR1 and CDR2 from the germline V gene are SGHTA and FQGNSA. The CDR3 length is 14 residues. V was trimmed by 2 bases and J by 2 bases, leaving 9 bases between them.